This record covers a single T cell receptor beta chain. In this sample, this clonotype turned up a few times. It lacks a known antigen. No clone much larger than this one lies a single base away; base qualities are absent. The sample comes from a study of CD8 T cells in ankylosing spondylitis (dated by TCRdb to the late 2010s). Background for the entire study: To find TCR variants linked to disease, the study profiled T cell receptor beta repertoires in ankylosing spondylitis patients and healthy donors. In total, the full study cohort was made up of roughly 100 healthy donors and some 26 ankylosing spondylitis patients. Peripheral blood was sampled, and synovial fluid was additionally collected from ankylosing spondylitis patients. Overall results and qualifications from the work: Significant enrichment of the disease-linked clones was reported in matched synovial fluid samples from ankylosing spondylitis patients. Some TCR beta motif variants had previously been reported in synovial fluid and blood of reactive arthritis patients, which suggested common disease-initiation mechanisms. The disease-linked clones had a CD8+ phenotype and were found at relatively low frequencies in peripheral blood. A TCR beta motif made up of several highly homologous amino acid variants appeared to be characteristic of blood from ankylosing spondylitis patients.

The data were produced on an Illumina HiSeq 2500. Quantitative 5'-RACE with molecular barcodes was the method used to prepare the TCR beta libraries. The authors' pipeline ran thus. Disease-linked TCR variants were identified with a new computational method built on a probabilistic model of VDJ rearrangement. The public reads were run again by TCRdb, first through fastp at Q25 and then through MiXCR, and only productive beta chains were kept. Duplicate CDR3 protein sequences are folded into a single record with the most common DNA and genes. It is TCRdb's table, rather than the study itself, that gives the V and J calls and clone size. Present in this sample are 470,000 or so distinct CDR3 sequences, roughly a quarter of which were seen just once. About 0.9% of the sample goes to the ten largest clones. A distance of 7 bases separates the germline ends of V and J, which lose 1 base and 0 bases respectively. The CDR3 numbers 15 residues from cysteine through phenylalanine. Just the 45-base CDR3 DNA is kept, in frame starting at base 1. CDR1 is given as SGHTA and CDR2 as FQGNSA, both from the germline V gene.

Sequencing was carried out using blood, either unsorted or a sorted T cell fraction (not recorded which). The source is a male donor with ankylosing spondylitis. The sequence joins TRBV7-2 to TRBJ2-1, with no confident D gene call. The DNA sequence follows: TGTGCCAGCAGCTTAGTCAGCGACTCCTACAATGAGCAGTTCTTC. It is translated as CASSLVSDSYNEQFF.